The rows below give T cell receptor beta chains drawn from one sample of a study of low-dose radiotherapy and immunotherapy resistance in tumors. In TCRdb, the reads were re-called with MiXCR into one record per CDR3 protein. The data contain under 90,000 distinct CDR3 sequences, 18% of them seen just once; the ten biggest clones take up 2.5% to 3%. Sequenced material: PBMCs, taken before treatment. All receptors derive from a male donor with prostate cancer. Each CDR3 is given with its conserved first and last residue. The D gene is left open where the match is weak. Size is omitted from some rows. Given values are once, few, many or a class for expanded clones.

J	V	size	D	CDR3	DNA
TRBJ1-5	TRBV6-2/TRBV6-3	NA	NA	CASSETRDQPQHF	TGTGCCAGCAGCGAGACAAGGGATCAGCCCCAGCATTTT
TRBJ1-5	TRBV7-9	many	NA	CASSLGTQPQHF	TGTGCCAGCAGCTTAGGAACCCAGCCCCAGCATTTT
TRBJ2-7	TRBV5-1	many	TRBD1	CASRRIRGQDEQYF	TGCGCCAGCAGAAGAATCAGGGGGCAGGACGAGCAGTACTTC
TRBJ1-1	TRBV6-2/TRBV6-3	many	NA	CASSYSRGWGTEAFF	TGTGCCAGCAGTTACTCTCGAGGGTGGGGCACTGAAGCTTTCTTT
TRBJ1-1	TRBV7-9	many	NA	CASSSLTELFEAFF	TGTGCCAGCAGCTCCCTTACAGAGCTATTTGAAGCTTTCTTT
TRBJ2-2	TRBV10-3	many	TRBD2	CAIKLAGPPNTGELFF	TGTGCCATCAAACTAGCGGGGCCCCCGAACACCGGGGAGCTGTTTTTT
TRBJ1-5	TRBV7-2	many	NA	CASRTETATSNQPQHF	TGTGCCAGCAGAACCGAGACAGCAACTAGCAATCAGCCCCAGCATTTT
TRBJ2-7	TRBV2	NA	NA	CASRGYYEQYF	TGTGCCAGTCGGGGTTACTACGAGCAGTACTTC
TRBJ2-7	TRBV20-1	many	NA	CSARGGESYEQYF	TGCAGTGCTAGAGGGGGGGAATCCTACGAGCAGTACTTC
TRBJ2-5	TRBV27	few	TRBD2	CASSFQGGETQYF	TGTGCCAGCAGTTTTCAGGGAGGGGAGACCCAGTACTTC
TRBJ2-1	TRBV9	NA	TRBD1	CASSARRDRGRNEQFF	TGTGCCAGCAGCGCTCGCCGGGACAGGGGGAGAAATGAGCAGTTCTTC
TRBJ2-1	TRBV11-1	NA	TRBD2	CASSLRGSSYNEQFF	TGTGCCAGCAGCTTACGCGGGAGCTCCTACAATGAGCAGTTCTTC
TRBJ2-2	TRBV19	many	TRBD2	CASRVSGGLNTGELFF	TGTGCCAGTAGAGTTAGCGGGGGCTTGAACACCGGGGAGCTGTTTTTT
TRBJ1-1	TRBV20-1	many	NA	CSADQRLGLRTEAFF	TGCAGTGCGGATCAGCGGCTTGGGTTGAGAACTGAAGCTTTCTTT
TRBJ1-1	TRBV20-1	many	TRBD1	CSARVRGPLTSGGEAFF	TGCAGTGCTAGGGTGCGGGGTCCGCTGACTTCAGGGGGAGAAGCTTTCTTT
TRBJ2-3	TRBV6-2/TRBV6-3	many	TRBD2	CASSENAGVTDTQYF	TGTGCCAGCAGTGAAAATGCGGGGGTCACAGATACGCAGTATTTT
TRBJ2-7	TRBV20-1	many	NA	CSARDPGEGARSYEQYF	TGCAGTGCTAGAGATCCGGGGGAGGGGGCGCGGTCCTACGAGCAGTACTTC
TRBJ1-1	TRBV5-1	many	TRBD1	CASSFSMTGGNTEAFF	TGCGCCAGCAGCTTTTCTATGACAGGGGGGAACACTGAAGCTTTCTTT
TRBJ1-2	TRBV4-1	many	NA	CASSQDSDPYYGYTF	TGCGCCAGCAGCCAAGATTCAGACCCTTACTATGGCTACACCTTC
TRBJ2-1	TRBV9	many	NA	CASSVDPDYNEQFF	TGTGCCAGCAGCGTAGATCCCGACTACAATGAGCAGTTCTTC
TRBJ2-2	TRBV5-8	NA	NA	CASSLFLQLNTGELFF	TGTGCCAGCAGCTTGTTTCTACAGTTAAACACCGGGGAGCTGTTTTTT
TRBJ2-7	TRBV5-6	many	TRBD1	CASSPGQGDEQYF	TGTGCCAGCAGCCCGGGACAGGGGGACGAGCAGTACTTC
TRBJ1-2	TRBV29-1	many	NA	CSAYPSDNYGYTF	TGCAGCGCCTACCCCAGCGATAACTATGGCTACACCTTC
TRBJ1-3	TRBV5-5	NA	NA	CASSPLGPQSSGNTIYF	TGTGCCAGCAGCCCCCTGGGACCGCAGAGCTCTGGAAACACCATATATTTT
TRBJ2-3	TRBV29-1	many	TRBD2	CSVDNVGLAGGGDTQYF	TGCAGCGTCGACAATGTGGGACTAGCGGGGGGCGGAGATACGCAGTATTTT
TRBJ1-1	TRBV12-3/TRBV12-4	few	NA	CASSWGGTPEAFF	TGTGCCAGCAGTTGGGGGGGGACACCTGAAGCTTTCTTT
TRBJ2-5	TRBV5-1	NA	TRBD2	CASSLVTSGQETQYF	TGCGCCAGCAGCTTGGTGACTAGCGGACAAGAGACCCAGTACTTC
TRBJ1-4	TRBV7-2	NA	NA	CASSSPGGYEKLFF	TGTGCCAGCAGCTCCCCTGGGGGGTATGAAAAACTGTTTTTT
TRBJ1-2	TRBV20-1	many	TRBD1	CSALSEGAVGYTF	TGCAGTGCACTCTCGGAGGGGGCGGTCGGCTACACCTTC
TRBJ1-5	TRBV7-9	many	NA	CASSLDSRGSNQPQHF	TGTGCCAGCAGCTTAGACTCGAGGGGTAGCAATCAGCCCCAGCATTTT
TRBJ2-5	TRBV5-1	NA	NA	CASSLRPDVEDQYF	TGCGCCAGCAGCTTGAGGCCAGACGTTGAGGACCAGTACTTC
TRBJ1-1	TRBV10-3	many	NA	CAISDMRGATEAFF	TGTGCCATCAGTGACATGAGGGGGGCGACTGAAGCTTTCTTT
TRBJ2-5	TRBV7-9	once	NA	CASSSGGQGNQETQYF	TGTGCCAGCAGCAGCGGGGGACAGGGCAACCAAGAGACCCAGTACTTC
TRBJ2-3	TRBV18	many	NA	CASAPGSDTQYF	TGTGCCAGCGCACCGGGCTCAGATACGCAGTATTTT
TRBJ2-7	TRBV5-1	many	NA	CASSEVPSTHEQYF	TGCGCCAGCAGCGAGGTGCCTAGCACCCACGAGCAGTACTTC